This T cell receptor (beta chain) comes out of a study of blood T cell repertoires in COVID-19. The table came from immunoSEQ multiplex PCR; TCRdb's copy has only in-frame clones and leaves some out. Found here are some 400,000 clones, around 87% of them singletons; the top ten hold approximately 1.3%. Trimming at V came to 4 bases and at J to 4 bases, leaving 7 bases not matched to a gene. The CDR3 has 15 residues. Per the germline V gene, CDR1 is LNHDA and CDR2 is SQIVND (reference sequence). The source of this sequence is a man under 40 who had recovered from COVID-19. The sequenced material came from PBMCs or T cells enriched from blood (not recorded which). V and J are TRBV19 and TRBJ1-5; TRBD1 matches 7 bases. CDR3 sequence (DNA): TGTGCCAGTAGTAGAGACAGGGAATATAATCAGCCCCAGCATTTT. Translating gives CASSRDREYNQPQHF.